The 13 T cell receptor beta chains presented below share a single source sample, sequenced in a study of blood T cell repertoires in COVID-19. Assay: immunoSEQ multiplex PCR; the TCRdb copy retains only in-frame clones and omits some. The table records hundreds of thousands of clones, about 90% of them present only once. The sequenced material came from peripheral blood. Receptor source: a woman between 18 and 30 years old who had recovered from COVID-19.

The CDR3 loop reads CASSDSTGGNTEAFF. CDR3 DNA: TGTGCCAGCAGTGACTCGACAGGGGGGAACACTGAAGCTTTCTTT. The V call is TRBV6-4, the J call TRBJ1-1; TRBD1 matches at 9 bases. The CDR3 runs to 15 residues. Per the germline V gene, CDR1 is MRHNA and CDR2 is SNTAGT. J gave up 1 base and V 0 bases, and 0 bases lay outside the gene matches.

The chain couples TRBV30 to TRBJ2-2; weak D call: TRBD2 (6 bases). CDR1 GTSNPN and CDR2 SVGIG come from the germline V gene (reference sequence). Trimming shortened V by 5 bases and J by 6 bases, and 10 bases separated the two germline ends. This CDR3 region has 12 residues. CDR3 region: CAWDGGSGELFF. For the CDR3, the DNA is TGTGCCTGGGACGGGGGATCCGGGGAGCTGTTTTTT.

The chain recombines TRBV11-2 with TRBJ2-5, with TRBD2 matching 14 bases. The ends lost 5 bases at V and 7 bases at J; junction bases unmatched: 6. This CDR3 has 15 residues. CDR1 and CDR2 (germline): SGHAT, FQNNGV. Written as DNA, the CDR3 is TGTGCCAGCAGCGTGACTAGCGGGAGGGCCGGGACCCAGTACTTC. Protein product: CASSVTSGRAGTQYF.

This clone appeared once. The DNA of the CDR3 is TGTGCCAGCAGTCTCCTAGACAGGAAATATGGCTACACCTTC. This gives the protein CASSLLDRKYGYTF. The rearrangement links TRBV3-1 (or the pseudogene TRBV3-2) to TRBJ1-2; D is perhaps TRBD1 (6 bases). Trimming removed 6 bases from V and 5 bases from J, with 16 bases in between. Germline CDR1 and CDR2: LGHDT and YNNKEL (reference sequence). The CDR3 covers 14 residues.

This clone was detected a few times. The chain has TRBV21-1 and TRBJ1-1; TRBD1 is the table's D call, not checked against the DNA. TRBV21-1 has pseudogene status. The CDR3 spans 17 residues. The CDR3 is CASSTRGQLGQNTEAFF. Here the CDR3 DNA reads TGTGCCAGCAGCACCAGAGGACAGTTGGGGCAAAACACTGAAGCTTTCTTT.

This chain links TRBV10-3 with TRBJ2-7; 10 bases are shared with TRBD2. CDR3 length: 17 residues. The trim removed 0 bases at V and 0 bases at J, leaving 5 bases unmatched. Germline V lookup: CDR1 ENHRY, CDR2 SYGVKD. As DNA, the CDR3 is TGTGCCATCAGTGAGTCATTGCCTAGCGGGAGCTCCTACGAGCAGTACGTC. It specifies CAISESLPSGSSYEQYV.

The chain recombines TRBV9 with TRBJ2-3; 7 positions agree with TRBD2. CDR1 and CDR2 (germline): SGDLS, YYNGEE. The CDR3 is made up of 19 amino acids. J was trimmed by 0 bases and V by 4 bases; bases with no gene match: 17. The DNA of the CDR3 is TGTGCCAGCAGCCCTTACGCTAGCGGAGACCCCCTTAGCACAGATACGCAGTATTTT. Protein sequence: CASSPYASGDPLSTDTQYF.

The chain links TRBV6-1 to TRBJ1-5, with 7 bases matching TRBD1. The CDR3 consists of 15 residues. The germline V gene encodes CDR1 MNHNS and CDR2 SASEGT. Trimming took 1 base from V and 7 from J; bases not matched to a gene: 7. CDR3 loop: CASSEVDRARQPQHF. The CDR3 coding sequence is TGTGCCAGCAGTGAAGTTGACAGGGCCCGACAGCCCCAGCATTTT.

This clone was recorded only once. The rearrangement joins TRBV27 to TRBJ2-1, with TRBD1 matching over 8 bases. Germline CDR1 reads MNHEY; CDR2 reads SMNVEV (reference sequence). The ends lost 6 bases at V and 2 bases at J; junction bases unmatched: 6. This CDR3 region has 15 residues. The CDR3 spells CASRAGTGPYNEQFF. Written as DNA, the CDR3 is TGTGCCAGCAGGGCCGGGACAGGACCCTACAATGAGCAGTTCTTC.

This chain joins TRBV7-9 and TRBJ2-2; a weak D match, TRBD1 (5 bases). The germline V gene has CDR1 SEHNR and CDR2 FQNEAQ (reference sequence). The length of the CDR3 is 17 residues. Trimming cost V 2 bases and J 4 bases, with 17 bases left between them. This CDR3 is CASSLPAGLDGTGELFF. Written as DNA, the CDR3 is TGTGCCAGCAGCTTACCGGCAGGGCTGGATGGCACCGGGGAGCTGTTTTTT.

This clone showed up just once. V is TRBV10-1 and J is TRBJ2-5; 13 positions match TRBD2. The CDR3 totals 18 residues. CDR1 and CDR2 (germline): WNHNN, SYGVQD (reference sequence). The J segment lost 7 bases and the V segment lost 7 bases, leaving 18 bases of the junction unmatched. CDR3 nucleotide sequence: TGCGCCAGCAACGCGCTAGGACTAGCGGGAGACACCCGGTCGACCCAGTACTTC. This sequence encodes CASNALGLAGDTRSTQYF.

CDR3 loop: CATSDSGSGWAVGYTF. CDR3 DNA: TGTGCCACCAGTGATTCTGGATCAGGGTGGGCTGTAGGCTACACCTTC. The chain couples TRBV24-1 to TRBJ1-2; possible D gene TRBD1, 5 bases. The V end lost 2 bases, the J end lost 8 bases, and 20 bases lay between the germline ends. CDR1 is KGHDR, CDR2 SFDVKD, per germline. The CDR3 loop spans 16 amino acids.

The CDR3 coding sequence is TGTGCCAGCAGCTTAGGACCCTATCGGGTCGACGAGCAGTACGTC. Translating gives CASSLGPYRVDEQYV. The chain employs TRBV11-2 and TRBJ2-7; D gene ambiguous. CDR1 SGHAT and CDR2 FQNNGV come from the germline V gene. The V gene lost 1 base and the J gene lost 5 bases, with 15 bases spanning the gap. The CDR3 sequence is 15 residues long.